Listed below are T cell receptor beta chains from one sample, sequenced in a study of T cell repertoires in cytomegalovirus infection. TCRdb processed the reads anew with MiXCR; each CDR3 protein has one entry. Of some 300,000 distinct CDR3 sequences in the sample, 8% to 10% were seen once. Sequencing was done on a sample of PBMCs. These receptors all come from a human donor in good health (CMV status not recorded). Some clones in this sample may be carry-over from other donors' samples. Both conserved end residues are part of each CDR3. Fields, in order: D gene, clone size, V gene, J gene, CDR3 protein, CDR3 DNA. D genes are given only for firm matches. Where a row states a size, it is once, few, many or the class of an expanded clone; other rows omit it.

NA	many	TRBV25-1	TRBJ1-3	CASSESSEGNTIYF	TGTGCCAGCAGTGAATCGAGTGAGGGAAACACCATATATTTT
NA	NA	TRBV20-1	TRBJ1-4	CSASGGTNEKLFF	TGCAGTGCTAGTGGAGGGACTAATGAAAAACTGTTTTTT
NA	many	TRBV5-4	TRBJ2-1	CASSPRPGLKSSYNEQFF	TGTGCCAGCAGCCCCCGCCCAGGGCTGAAGAGCTCCTACAATGAGCAGTTCTTC
NA	many	TRBV7-7	TRBJ2-7	CASSPIRSSEQYF	TGTGCTAGCAGCCCAATACGGAGTTCCGAGCAGTACTTC
NA	many	TRBV29-1	TRBJ1-1	CSVERGRDTEAFF	TGCAGCGTTGAAAGAGGCAGAGACACTGAAGCTTTCTTT
NA	many	TRBV28	TRBJ2-3	CASSSAGGLWVDTQYF	TGTGCCAGCAGTTCAGCAGGGGGACTGTGGGTAGATACGCAGTATTTT
NA	many	TRBV6-1	TRBJ2-1	CASSPPSYGYNEQFF	TGTGCCAGCAGTCCTCCCTCTTACGGCTACAATGAGCAGTTCTTC
NA	many	TRBV28	TRBJ1-4	CASRGVWTNEKLFF	TGTGCCAGCAGAGGGGTCTGGACTAATGAAAAACTGTTTTTT
TRBD2	few	TRBV6-2/TRBV6-3	TRBJ2-3	CASRPGGSTDTQYF	TGTGCCAGCAGACCGGGGGGGAGCACAGATACGCAGTATTTT
TRBD2	many	TRBV5-1	TRBJ2-3	CASRSSGTDTQYF	TGCGCCAGCAGGTCTAGCGGAACAGATACGCAGTATTTT
NA	many	TRBV2	TRBJ2-3	CASRGARADTQYF	TGTGCCAGCAGGGGAGCCCGGGCAGATACGCAGTATTTT
NA	many	TRBV29-1	TRBJ1-2	CSVEGRYGYTF	TGCAGCGTTGAAGGCCGCTATGGCTACACCTTC
NA	NA	TRBV20-1	TRBJ2-1	CSARGKAQQFF	TGCAGTGCTAGAGGTAAAGCGCAGCAGTTCTTC
NA	few	TRBV5-5	TRBJ1-3	CASSLDVGRSSGNTIYF	TGTGCCAGCAGCTTGGATGTAGGCAGAAGCTCTGGAAACACCATATATTTT
TRBD1	many	TRBV7-2	TRBJ2-5	CASSDTGTGGGETQYF	TGTGCCAGCAGCGATACCGGGACAGGGGGCGGGGAGACCCAGTACTTC
NA	NA	TRBV29-1	TRBJ1-2	CSAGKEDGYTF	TGCAGCGCCGGCAAGGAGGATGGCTACACCTTC
NA	few	TRBV9	TRBJ1-2	CASSVRAHYGYTF	TGTGCCAGCAGCGTAAGGGCCCACTATGGCTACACCTTC
NA	many	TRBV7-8	TRBJ1-3	CASSYRDSGNTIYF	TGTGCCAGCAGTTACAGGGACTCTGGAAACACCATATATTTT
TRBD1	once	TRBV7-9	TRBJ2-2	CASSKPGQGTTGELFF	TGTGCCAGCAGTAAACCGGGACAGGGGACCACCGGGGAGCTGTTTTTT
TRBD1	many	TRBV12-3/TRBV12-4	TRBJ2-2	CASSHRGRGTGELFF	TGTGCCAGCAGTCACAGGGGGCGAGGCACCGGGGAGCTGTTTTTT
NA	many	TRBV6-1	TRBJ1-2	CASIQVPANYGYTF	TGTGCCAGTATACAGGTGCCGGCTAACTATGGCTACACCTTC
NA	many	TRBV6-2/TRBV6-3	TRBJ2-2	CASSPYRTGLSTGELFF	TGTGCCAGCAGCCCTTATCGGACGGGCTTGAGCACCGGGGAGCTGTTTTTT
NA	NA	TRBV18	TRBJ2-3	CASSTQGKSADTQYF	TGTGCCAGCTCGACCCAGGGTAAAAGCGCAGATACGCAGTATTTT
TRBD1	NA	TRBV18	TRBJ1-5	CASSLFGGTGALYNQPQHF	TGTGCCAGCTCCCTATTTGGCGGGACAGGGGCCCTTTACAATCAGCCCCAGCATTTT
NA	NA	TRBV14	TRBJ2-7	CASSQDYGDSYEQYF	TGTGCCAGCAGCCAAGACTACGGGGACTCCTACGAGCAGTACTTC
TRBD1	NA	TRBV28	TRBJ1-1	CASSLGDRVSTEAFF	TGTGCCAGCAGTTTAGGTGACAGGGTTTCGACTGAAGCTTTCTTT
NA	many	TRBV7-9	TRBJ1-4	CASSPNQGNEKLFF	TGTGCCAGCAGCCCTAATCAGGGAAATGAAAAACTGTTTTTT
NA	many	TRBV7-6	TRBJ2-3	CASSFKAVGTDTQYF	TGTGCCAGCAGCTTCAAGGCGGTCGGCACAGATACGCAGTATTTT
TRBD2	NA	TRBV10-3	TRBJ2-3	CAISPTSGGAADTQYF	TGTGCCATCAGTCCTACTAGCGGGGGGGCGGCAGATACGCAGTATTTT
NA	many	TRBV19	TRBJ2-4	CASSMIALAKNIQYF	TGTGCCAGTAGTATGATAGCTCTAGCCAAAAACATTCAGTACTTC
NA	many	TRBV7-2	TRBJ1-3	CASSLGSGGRSGNTIYF	TGTGCCAGCAGCTTAGGGAGCGGGGGAAGGTCTGGAAACACCATATATTTT
NA	many	TRBV20-1	TRBJ2-1	CSAPEWPASYNEQFF	TGCAGTGCTCCGGAGTGGCCAGCTAGCTACAATGAGCAGTTCTTC
NA	many	TRBV27	TRBJ1-4	CASSWGLPGANEKLFF	TGTGCCAGCAGTTGGGGACTTCCGGGGGCTAATGAAAAACTGTTTTTT
NA	NA	TRBV18	TRBJ2-7	CASSPLTAETYEQYF	TGTGCCAGCTCACCACTGACGGCTGAAACCTACGAGCAGTACTTC
NA	NA	TRBV29-1	TRBJ2-2	CSVGGPWSFNTGELFF	TGCAGCGTTGGAGGCCCTTGGAGTTTCAACACCGGGGAGCTGTTTTTT
NA	many	TRBV7-9	TRBJ1-1	CASSFGTLPTEAFF	TGTGCCAGCAGCTTCGGGACATTACCCACTGAAGCTTTCTTT
NA	many	TRBV19	TRBJ1-1	CASSSLTVTNTEAFF	TGTGCCAGTAGTAGCTTGACAGTGACGAACACTGAAGCTTTCTTT
NA	many	TRBV7-2	TRBJ1-4	CASSQDKREKLFF	TGTGCCAGCAGCCAGGACAAGCGGGAAAAACTGTTTTTT
NA	many	TRBV12-3/TRBV12-4	TRBJ2-7	CASSLGPGEGGYEQYF	TGTGCCAGCAGTTTAGGTCCCGGGGAAGGGGGCTACGAGCAGTACTTC
TRBD1	many	TRBV19	TRBJ2-5	CASRRDRGETQYF	TGTGCCAGTAGACGGGACAGGGGGGAGACCCAGTACTTC
NA	NA	TRBV29-1	TRBJ2-4	CSAVGLAKNIQYF	TGCAGCGCCGTGGGACTAGCCAAAAACATTCAGTACTTC
NA	many	TRBV7-2	TRBJ1-2	CASSSYQGNGYTF	TGTGCCAGCAGCTCTTATCAGGGAAATGGCTACACCTTC
TRBD2	NA	TRBV20-1	TRBJ2-3	CSARDSGGPSGTDTQYF	TGCAGTGCTAGAGACAGCGGGGGACCTAGTGGCACAGATACGCAGTATTTT
NA	many	TRBV20-1	TRBJ2-1	CSARGTSNEQFF	TGCAGTGCTAGAGGGACATCCAATGAGCAGTTCTTC
NA	many	TRBV7-9	TRBJ2-5	CASSGTWGQETQYF	TGTGCCAGCAGCGGTACCTGGGGACAAGAGACCCAGTACTTC
NA	many	TRBV25-1	TRBJ1-5	CAGSGNQPQHF	TGTGCCGGCAGTGGAAATCAGCCCCAGCATTTT
NA	NA	TRBV2	TRBJ2-2	CASRVNRANTGELFF	TGTGCCAGCAGAGTTAACCGGGCTAACACCGGGGAGCTGTTTTTT
NA	few	TRBV28	TRBJ1-5	CASRGWGGGNQPQHF	TGTGCCAGCAGGGGTTGGGGGGGAGGCAATCAGCCCCAGCATTTT
TRBD1	NA	TRBV6-1	TRBJ1-6	CASRGEGARNSPLHF	TGTGCCAGCAGGGGGGAGGGGGCGAGGAATTCACCCCTCCACTTT
NA	many	TRBV7-2	TRBJ2-7	CASSSYGAGSSYEQYF	TGTGCCAGCAGCTCATATGGAGCAGGGAGCTCCTACGAGCAGTACTTC
NA	many	TRBV20-1	TRBJ2-5	CSARDGDQETQYF	TGCAGTGCTAGAGATGGGGACCAAGAGACCCAGTACTTC
TRBD1	many	TRBV28	TRBJ2-3	CAISWDRGADTQYF	TGTGCCATCTCGTGGGACAGGGGAGCAGATACGCAGTATTTT
NA	many	TRBV7-9	TRBJ2-6	CASLNSGANVLTF	TGTGCCAGCTTAAACTCTGGGGCCAACGTCCTGACTTTC
TRBD1	NA	TRBV2	TRBJ1-6	CAGQPGQGNSPLHF	TGTGCCGGACAACCGGGACAGGGAAATTCACCCCTCCACTTT